The 25 T cell receptor beta chains in this list originate from one sample, sequenced in a study of T cells in localized non-small cell lung cancer. Method: immunoSEQ multiplex PCR; TCRdb's copy keeps in-frame clones and lacks some. The table records under 150,000 clones, roughly nine tenths of them present only once. The specimen was peripheral blood, collected before any cancer treatment. These receptors were obtained from a female donor older than 55 with stage I lung adenocarcinoma.

The V call is TRBV5-4, the J call TRBJ2-3, with no clear D. Germline V gene sequence: CDR1 SGHNT, CDR2 YYREEE (reference sequence). Trimming took 3 bases from V and 2 from J, leaving 7 bases between them. The CDR3 is made up of 13 amino acids. This CDR3 reads CASSSESTDTQYF. CDR3 DNA: TGTGCCAGCAGCTCCGAATCCACAGATACGCAGTATTTT.

The genes are TRBV11-2 and TRBJ2-7, with D tentatively TRBD2 (7 bases). Trimming removed 0 bases at V and 1 base at J, with 10 bases between. This CDR3 comprises 15 residues. The germline gives CDR1 SGHAT, CDR2 FQNNGV. DNA for the CDR3: TGTGCCAGCAGCTTAGAAAGGGGGGGGTCCTACGAGCAGTACTTC. Its protein product is CASSLERGGSYEQYF.

The rearrangement uses TRBV7-3 and TRBJ2-1, with a weak D call TRBD1 (5 bases). Germline V CDR1 and CDR2: SGHTA, FQGTGA. Trimming took 5 bases from V and 6 from J, leaving 11 bases between them. The length of the CDR3 is 13 residues. The CDR3 DNA follows: TGTGCCAGCAGCCCCGGACACTTCAATGAGCAGTTCTTC. Its protein is CASSPGHFNEQFF.

In its sample, this clone was seen once. The chain combines TRBV5-1 with TRBJ2-7; D perhaps matches TRBD2 (7 bases). The V end lost 0 bases, the J end lost 2 bases, and 18 bases lay between the germline ends. The CDR3 consists of 17 residues. The V gene's germline CDR1 is SGHRS and CDR2 YFSETQ. This chain's CDR3 is CASSLEGQRGSAYEQYF. CDR3 nucleotide sequence: TGCGCCAGCAGCTTGGAAGGACAGCGGGGTTCGGCCTACGAGCAGTACTTC. The whole variable domain, filled in from reference TRBV5-1 and TRBJ2-7, reads KAGVTQTPRYLIKTRGQQVTLSCSPISGHRSVSWYQQTPGQGLQFLFEYFSETQRNKGNFPGRFSGRQFSNSRSEMNVSTLELGDSALYLCASSLEGQRGSAYEQYFGPGTRLTVT.

This rearrangement joins TRBV19 to TRBJ2-5; D possibly corresponds to TRBD2 (6 bases). The J call may be faulty, since TRBJ2-7 better matches the DNA end. The CDR3 has 15 amino acids. CDR1 is LNHDA, CDR2 SQIVND, per germline (reference sequence). CDR3 in amino acids: CASSIAREPYYEQYF. CDR3 nucleotides: TGTGCCAGTAGTATTGCGCGGGAACCTTACTACGAGCAGTACTTC.

J is TRBJ2-7 and V is TRBV7-9; the D is unclear. The V gene lost 1 base and the J gene lost 3 bases, with 10 bases spanning the gap. CDR1 and CDR2 from the germline V gene are SEHNR and FQNEAQ (reference sequence). The CDR3 loop spans 14 amino acids. The CDR3 nucleotides read TGTGCCAGCAGCTTAGTCCCAGACAACTACGAGCAGTACTTC. Translation gives CASSLVPDNYEQYF.

The chain carries TRBV7-9 and TRBJ1-5; D is uncertain. Germline V lookup: CDR1 SEHNR, CDR2 FQNEAQ (reference sequence). Trimming stripped 3 bases from V and 0 bases from J, with 6 bases between. The CDR3 is made up of 14 amino acids. The CDR3 region is CASSFGYSNQPQHF. The CDR3 bases are TGTGCCAGCAGCTTTGGCTATAGCAATCAGCCCCAGCATTTT.

This clone occurred a few times. CDR3 residues: CAWSDRADTEAFF. For the CDR3, the DNA is TGTGCCTGGAGCGACAGGGCGGACACTGAAGCTTTCTTT. The chain uses TRBV30 and TRBJ1-1, with TRBD1 matching over 7 bases. Germline V gene data show CDR1 as GTSNPN and CDR2 as SVGIG (reference sequence). J gave up 3 bases and V 3 bases, and 4 bases lay outside the gene matches. This CDR3 has 13 residues.

Turning to this clone: Compared with germline, one end of the junction differs, possibly owing to a read error. The CDR3 DNA reads as TGCGCCAGCAGTTTGGGGGGTACCCTATCCCAAGAGACCCAGTACTTC. Its translation: CASSLGGTLSQETQYF. This sequence joins TRBV5-1 and TRBJ2-5; D is perhaps TRBD2 (6 bases). CDR1 and CDR2 (germline): SGHRS, YFSETQ. This CDR3 has 16 amino acids.

Concerning this clone: At the DNA level, this CDR3 is encoded by other sequences in the same sample as well. This rearrangement joins TRBV19 to TRBJ1-2, with D perhaps matching TRBD1 (6 bases). The CDR3 length is 13 residues. CDR1 is LNHDA, CDR2 SQIVND, per germline (reference sequence). Between the trimmed V and J ends, which lost 2 bases and 4 bases, there was a span of 8 bases. The CDR3 region is CASSILDSYGYTF. The CDR3, as DNA: TGTGCCAGTAGTATATTGGACAGCTATGGCTACACCTTC.

This rearrangement joins TRBV5-1 to TRBJ2-1; 10 bases map to TRBD2. V was pared by 0 bases and J by 4 bases, with 10 bases of the junction left unmatched. This CDR3 is 18 amino acids long. Germline assignment: CDR1 SGHRS and CDR2 YFSETQ. CDR3 nucleotides: TGCGCCAGCAGCTTGGCCCCACTAGCGGGACTCACGTACAATGAGCAGTTCTTC. Its translation: CASSLAPLAGLTYNEQFF.

V gene TRBV5-1 combines with J gene TRBJ2-5; TRBD1 might be the D (5 bases). CDR1 and CDR2 (germline): SGHRS, YFSETQ. The CDR3 sequence is 15 residues long. The ends were cut back, 2 bases at V and 2 bases at J, with 13 bases in the middle. CDR3 region: CASSFGRAFQETQYF. CDR3 DNA: TGCGCCAGCAGCTTCGGCAGGGCATTTCAAGAGACCCAGTACTTC. The variable domain in full, completed from reference TRBV5-1 and TRBJ2-5, reads KAGVTQTPRYLIKTRGQQVTLSCSPISGHRSVSWYQQTPGQGLQFLFEYFSETQRNKGNFPGRFSGRQFSNSRSEMNVSTLELGDSALYLCASSFGRAFQETQYFGPGTRLLVL.

The rearrangement joins TRBV7-2 to TRBJ2-1, with 10 positions matching TRBD2. Germline loops: CDR1 SGHTA, CDR2 FQGNSA. This CDR3 is built from 17 residues. V lost 5 bases and J lost 6; bases outside the gene matches: 13. CDR3 amino acids: CASSPRSQAGGVNEQFF. The CDR3 DNA follows: TGTGCCAGCAGCCCCAGGTCCCAAGCGGGAGGGGTCAATGAGCAGTTCTTC.

The chain combines TRBV7-9 with TRBJ2-7; 8 bases line up with TRBD1. The length of the CDR3 is 14 residues. V lost 4 bases to trimming and J lost 6 bases; unmatched junction nucleotides: 8. Germline loops: CDR1 SEHNR, CDR2 FQNEAQ (reference sequence). The DNA for the CDR3 is TGTGCCAGCAGCTACGGACAGGGAGTGCGCGAGCAGTACTTC. This sequence encodes CASSYGQGVREQYF.

CDR3 DNA sequence: TGTGCCAGCAGTGCCCTACCAACCCCTAATGAAAAACTGTTTTTT. The encoded protein is CASSALPTPNEKLFF. V usage is TRBV6-4 and J usage is TRBJ1-4; D unclear. The CDR3 runs 15 residues. Germline V gene lookup returns CDR1 MRHNA and CDR2 SNTAGT. The V end lost 4 bases, the J end lost 3 bases, and 12 bases lay between the germline ends.

The CDR3 sequence: CASSQEGLAMGTGELFF. The CDR3 DNA follows: TGCGCCAGCAGCCAAGAGGGACTAGCCATGGGCACCGGGGAGCTGTTTTTT. The chain couples TRBV4-1 to TRBJ2-2, with 9 bases matching TRBD2. CDR1 and CDR2 from the germline V gene are MGHRA and YSYEKL. This CDR3 region has 17 residues. After removal of 0 bases from V and 4 bases from J, the junction contained 6 bases not matched to a gene.

This chain connects TRBV18 to TRBJ2-7; D is possibly TRBD1 or TRBD2 (5 bases each). With 4 bases removed from V and 0 bases from J, the gap between germline ends came to 16 bases. The CDR3 covers 16 residues. Germline assignment: CDR1 KGHSH and CDR2 LQKENI. The CDR3 region is CASSHPWGNLSYEQYF. The DNA of the CDR3 is TGTGCCAGCTCACACCCCTGGGGGAATCTCTCCTACGAGCAGTACTTC. The variable domain in full, with the rest retrieved from reference TRBV18 and TRBJ2-7, is NAGVMQNPRHLVRRRGQEARLRCSPMKGHSHVYWYRQLPEEGLKFMVYLQKENIIDESGMPKERFSAEFPKEGPSILRIQQVVRGDSAAYFCASSHPWGNLSYEQYFGPGTRLTVT.

The chain has TRBV6-1 and TRBJ1-1; 8 nucleotides align to TRBD1. Germline V gives CDR1 MNHNS, CDR2 SASEGT. Losses at the gene ends were 8 bases for V and 4 bases for J; bases not matched to a gene: 9. This CDR3 spans 14 amino acids. In DNA form, the CDR3 reads TGTGCCAGCGAAACGACAGGGGCAGGCACTGAAGCTTTCTTT. Amino acids: CASETTGAGTEAFF.

This rearrangement joins TRBV9 to TRBJ2-1; possible D gene TRBD2, 6 bases. Trimming left V 2 bases short and J 8 bases short, with 14 bases between. CDR1 and CDR2 from the germline V gene are SGDLS and YYNGEE. This CDR3 has 14 amino acids. The CDR3 DNA reads as TGTGCCAGCAGCGTCCCGGGAGTTAGCGATGAGCAGTTCTTC. Translation: CASSVPGVSDEQFF.

The V call is TRBV18, the J call TRBJ2-2; TRBD1 agrees at 9 bases. This CDR3 spans 16 amino acids. CDR1 is KGHSH, CDR2 LQKENI, per germline. V was clipped by 3 bases and J by 4 bases; unmatched bases: 6. The chain's CDR3 is CASSPSQGQGTGELFF. The DNA of the CDR3 is TGTGCCAGCTCACCCAGCCAGGGACAGGGCACCGGGGAGCTGTTTTTT.

The chain has TRBV6-5 and TRBJ1-2; D not resolved. This CDR3 comprises 12 residues. CDR1 is MNHEY, CDR2 SVGAGI, per germline. The germline V and J ends were trimmed by 6 bases and 1 base, with 6 bases remaining between them. The CDR3 coding sequence is TGTGCCAGCAGGCCGAGTAACTATGGCTACACCTTC. Translated, it gives CASRPSNYGYTF.

This chain joins TRBV6-1 and TRBJ2-3; D unresolved. The CDR3 is 15 amino acids. Germline CDR1 is MNHNS and CDR2 is SASEGT. Trimming shortened V by 4 bases and J by 3 bases, and 14 bases separated the two germline ends. CDR3 sequence: CASSVFGIITDTQYF. CDR3 DNA: TGTGCCAGCAGTGTTTTTGGGATTATAACAGATACGCAGTATTTT.

This chain uses TRBV15 with TRBJ2-5, with TRBD1 matching 9 bases. The tail of the sequence fits TRBJ2-7 better, so the J call may be wrong. This CDR3 contains 15 residues. Germline V gene sequence: CDR1 LNHNV, CDR2 YYDKDF (reference sequence). The CDR3 is CATRQRTGDPYEQYF. The CDR3, as DNA: TGTGCCACCAGGCAAAGGACAGGGGATCCCTACGAGCAGTACTTC.

As DNA, the CDR3 is TGTGCCAGCAGCTCTCTGACAGGCACAGATACGCAGTATTTT. Translating it yields CASSSLTGTDTQYF. V gene TRBV7-3 combines with J gene TRBJ2-3; maybe TRBD1 (5 bases). There are 14 residues in the CDR3. CDR1 and CDR2 from the germline V gene are SGHTA and FQGTGA. The V and J ends lost 4 bases and 1 base respectively, with 9 bases between them.

This chain links TRBV7-3 with TRBJ2-3; tentatively, D is TRBD1 (5 bases). Germline V gene sequence: CDR1 SGHTA, CDR2 FQGTGA. The CDR3 sequence is 12 residues long. V dropped 2 bases and J dropped 5 bases, with 5 bases sitting between them. The DNA of the CDR3 is TGTGCCAGCAGCTTACAGGGAGATACGCAGTATTTT. This sequence encodes CASSLQGDTQYF. Supplemented by reference TRBV7-3 and TRBJ2-3, the full variable domain reads GAGVSQTPSNKVTEKGKYVELRCDPISGHTALYWYRQSLGQGPEFLIYFQGTGAADDSGLPNDRFFAVRPEGSVSTLKIQRTERGDSAVYLCASSLQGDTQYFGPGTRLTVL.